These T cell receptor beta chains were read from a single sample in a study of T cell responses to AZD1222 COVID-19 vaccine. Repertoires were generated with immunoSEQ multiplex PCR, while TCRdb's copy carries only in-frame clones and drops some. The sample has about 130,000 clones; 70% to 90% are singletons. The sequencing used peripheral blood, collected on day 0 of AZD1222 vaccination. These receptors all come from an adult in good health. The conserved cysteine and the conserved F or W are not part of the CDR3 here. Fields, in order: J gene, V gene, CDR3 protein.

TRBJ1-1,TRBV6-4,ASKKEREDTEAF
TRBJ1-1,TRBV10-3,AISESMGGANTEAF
TRBJ1-2,TRBV13,ASSLDPRQLGGYT
TRBJ1-2,TRBV7-2,ASSLAGAYGYT
TRBJ1-2,TRBV11-2,ASSPPEWEASNYGYT
TRBJ1-2,TRBV6-5,ASSYSAGGYGYT
TRBJ2-3,TRBV2,ASSAFLVTSTDTQY
TRBJ2-6,TRBV6-2/TRBV6-3,ASSYGVNVLT
TRBJ2-4,TRBV9,ASSVGSGEGIQY
TRBJ1-5,TRBV7-9,ASSQGGETQH
TRBJ2-7,TRBV27,ASSLLGEQY
TRBJ2-3,TRBV29-1,SGGTSGLTSTDTQY
TRBJ2-7,TRBV11-2,ASSLTGVILYEQY
TRBJ1-5,TRBV3-1/TRBV3-2,ASSPGRISGKNQPQH
TRBJ2-7,TRBV4-1,ASSPNSGTGLVYEQY
TRBJ1-3,TRBV5-1,ASSYRQGGSGNTIY
TRBJ2-1,TRBV19,ASRPDILGDEQF
TRBJ2-6,TRBV20-1,SASPQDSTSGANVLT
TRBJ2-7,TRBV7-9,ASSTGEREQY
TRBJ1-2,TRBV6-1,ASSEQGSHGYT
TRBJ2-5,TRBV27,ASSLLVQETQY
TRBJ2-7,TRBV7-2,ASSRTGGGSYEQY
TRBJ2-1,TRBV12-3/TRBV12-4,ASSLNQGSEQF
TRBJ2-3,TRBV13,ASSSLDRDTQY
TRBJ2-7,TRBV18,ASSPLTEYYEQY
TRBJ1-5,TRBV6-5,ASSYTGGGNQPQH